One and the same sample provided the 11 T cell receptor beta chains below, sequenced in a study of blood T cell repertoires in COVID-19. Libraries were prepared by immunoSEQ multiplex PCR; TCRdb keeps only in-frame clonotypes and omits some of them. The data show roughly 670,000 clones, 70% to 90% seen once. The sample comprised peripheral blood. Receptor source: a woman aged 18-29 years with acute or convalescent COVID-19.

This chain's CDR3 is CASSLDRGGTDTQYF. CDR3 sequence (DNA): TGTGCCAGCAGTCTAGACAGGGGGGGCACAGATACGCAGTATTTT. This chain links TRBV6-5 with TRBJ2-3, with TRBD1 matching over 9 bases. The germline CDR1 and CDR2 sequences are MNHEY and SVGAGI. The CDR3 has 15 residues. Trimming at V came to 5 bases and at J to 1 base, leaving 4 bases not matched to a gene.

The count of this clone is one. The CDR3 spells CAWSGAVNTEAFF. The CDR3 DNA is TGTGCCTGGAGTGGGGCCGTGAACACTGAAGCTTTCTTT. This chain links TRBV30 with TRBJ1-1; D ambiguous. The CDR3 is 13 residues long. Germline V gene data show CDR1 as GTSNPN and CDR2 as SVGIG (reference sequence). Trimming removed 1 base at V and 0 bases at J, with 6 bases between.

V is TRBV27 and J is TRBJ2-5; D remains ambiguous. The V and J ends lost 6 bases and 4 bases respectively, with 12 bases between them. From germline, CDR1 is MNHEY and CDR2 SMNVEV (reference sequence). This CDR3 contains 13 residues. For the CDR3, the DNA is TGTGCCAGCAGGCGGTTTGAGGCAGAGACCCAGTACTTC. As protein: CASRRFEAETQYF.

The chain combines TRBV7-2 with TRBJ2-5; possible D gene TRBD1, 5 bases. Germline V gene sequence: CDR1 SGHTA, CDR2 FQGNSA. The CDR3 has 14 residues. V was clipped by 0 bases and J by 4 bases, with 9 bases between them. CDR3 bases: TGTGCCAGCAGCTTAGCAGGGGCGCGAGAGACCCAGTACTTC. Translated, it gives CASSLAGARETQYF.

The chain carries TRBV7-3 and TRBJ2-6, with D perhaps matching TRBD2 (5 bases). The CDR3 extends over 17 amino acids. V gave up 2 bases and J gave up 0 bases, with 11 bases separating them. Germline CDR1 is SGHTA and CDR2 is FQGTGA. The CDR3 reads CASSLPGLGSGANVLTF. For the CDR3, the DNA is TGTGCCAGCAGCTTACCGGGGTTGGGCTCTGGGGCCAACGTCCTGACTTTC.

The CDR3 bases are TGTGCCAGTAGCCAGGGGAATAGCGGGGGAGCCAAAAACATTCAGTACTTC. This translates into CASSQGNSGGAKNIQYF. V and J are TRBV19 and TRBJ2-4; 9 positions match TRBD2. This CDR3 is built from 17 residues. V was clipped by 6 bases and J by 0 bases; unmatched bases: 9. Germline V gene data show CDR1 as LNHDA and CDR2 as SQIVND (reference sequence).

The chain recombines TRBV18 with TRBJ1-4; no clear D. Germline V gene sequence: CDR1 KGHSH, CDR2 LQKENI. This CDR3 contains 14 residues. V was clipped by 3 bases and J by 6 bases, with 11 bases between them. CDR3 region: CASSPDSGYEKLFF. The DNA of the CDR3 is TGTGCCAGCTCACCCGACTCTGGTTATGAAAAACTGTTTTTT. Full variable domain (missing parts from reference TRBV18 and TRBJ1-4): NAGVMQNPRHLVRRRGQEARLRCSPMKGHSHVYWYRQLPEEGLKFMVYLQKENIIDESGMPKERFSAEFPKEGPSILRIQQVVRGDSAAYFCASSPDSGYEKLFFGSGTQLSVL.

The CDR3 sequence is CASSLEGQGANEQYF. The CDR3 DNA reads as TGTGCCAGCAGCTTAGAAGGACAGGGGGCTAATGAGCAGTACTTC. This sequence joins TRBV11-2 and TRBJ2-7; TRBD1 matches 11 bases. This CDR3 region has 15 residues. The germline V gene has CDR1 SGHAT and CDR2 FQNNGV. Trimming at V came to 0 bases and at J to 7 bases, leaving 5 bases not matched to a gene.

V is TRBV4-2 and J is TRBJ2-7; 7 bases align to TRBD2. The germline CDR1 and CDR2 sequences are LGHNA and YNFKEQ. The CDR3 spans 16 residues. With 0 bases clipped from V and 3 bases from J, the junction kept 8 bases outside the gene matches. The CDR3 here is CASSQEGSSGYYEQYF. The CDR3 bases are TGTGCCAGCAGCCAAGAAGGCTCTAGCGGATACTACGAGCAGTACTTC.

The V gene is TRBV6-6, the J gene TRBJ2-7, with 8 bases matching TRBD1. In germline, CDR1 is MNHNY, CDR2 SVGAGI (reference sequence). V lost 6 bases, J lost 3 bases, and 7 bases stayed unmatched. The CDR3 extends over 14 amino acids. CDR3 region: CASRLRTGSYEQYF. CDR3 DNA: TGTGCCAGCAGACTTCGGACAGGGAGCTACGAGCAGTACTTC.

This clone has a single count. This CDR3 reads CASSPDRNYGYTF. The CDR3 nucleotides read TGTGCCAGCAGCCCCGACAGGAACTATGGCTACACCTTC. The V gene is TRBV5-6, the J gene TRBJ1-2; D might be TRBD1 (6 bases). The CDR3 has 13 amino acids. The V gene's germline CDR1 is SGHDT and CDR2 YYEEEE. The V end was cut by 4 bases, the J end by 2 bases, with 9 bases between.